This section outlines one T cell receptor beta chain sequence together with its context. Antigen specificity is unknown. Clones were sequenced by immunoSEQ multiplex PCR, and TCRdb holds only the in-frame ones, with some missing. The sample yields about 88,000 clones, roughly 80% seen once. The data originate from a study of cytomegalovirus exposure and HLA in healthy donors. Study-wide points: TCR clusters originating in the first cohort tended to co-occur in the roughly 120 validation repertoires, according to a later analysis.

There are 15 residues in the CDR3. Trimming pared 5 bases from V and 0 bases from J, leaving 14 bases between. Germline lookup yields CDR1 MDHEN and CDR2 SYDVKM. The sequence was obtained from a woman in her late teens or twenties in good health and CMV-seropositive. The chain joins TRBV28 to TRBJ2-7; D gene unclear. Specimen: PBMCs. The DNA of the CDR3 is TGTGCCAGCAGTCCCGGTGGCCAGGCCTCCTACGAGCAGTACTTC. It translates to CASSPGGQASYEQYF.